This entry concerns a single TCR beta chain. Ten or more counts support this clonotype. Its target antigen remains unknown. Nothing much larger sits one base from this clone, and base qualities are not available. This record comes from a study of early T cells in non-severe SARS-CoV-2 infection (dated by TCRdb to the early 2020s). Some background on the complete study: Bulk RNA from unsorted whole blood was used for TCR sequencing, so alpha and beta chains could not be paired. The paper as a whole reports these results and caveats: VDJdb matching was skewed toward anti-spike CD8 responses, so virus-specific expansions were likely underestimated and private and CD4 specificities were missed.

The library was generated by 5' RACE. This sample was sequenced with a NextSeq 500. Unique molecular identifiers were attached to individual cDNA molecules in the TCR library protocol so that sequencing error and PCR bias could be corrected. Sequencing covered both TCR alpha and beta chains, and within each sample the abundances of alpha and beta sequences were tightly co-correlated. On the authors' methods: Decombinator V4 was used to annotate TCR sequences for V gene, J gene and CDR3. TCRs were defined as expanded if a significant change between any two time points was detected under a Poisson model with p below 0.0001. TCR abundances were normalised to the total number of TCRs sequenced in each sample and reported as counts per million. VDJdb, accessed 1 November 2021, was searched for CMV, EBV and SARS-CoV-2 annotated TCRs, with TCRs annotated for multiple antigens excluded. TCRdb itself trimmed the public reads at Q25 with fastp, ran MiXCR and retained productive beta chains. Each entry is one CDR3 protein sequence, shown with its most common DNA and genes. TCRdb's processing, not the study's, gives the V and J calls here. This sample holds some 34,000 distinct CDR3 sequences; approximately 5% were observed only once. Around 8% of the sample lies in the top ten.

The study was a case-control design nested within a healthcare worker cohort in London, UK, with weekly nasopharyngeal swab PCR tests and blood sampling. Healthcare workers were enrolled in the week of the UK lockdown, from 23 to 31 March 2020, and were followed every week for up to roughly 15 weeks. The specimen sequenced was whole blood. This TCR derives from an adult who was a healthcare worker with PCR-confirmed SARS-CoV-2 infection or an uninfected control (not recorded which).

The CDR3: CSVDLAGGSGANVLTF. The sequenced DNA: TGCAGCGTTGACTTAGCGGGGGGCTCTGGGGCCAACGTCCTGACTTTC. The chain is made from TRBV29-1 and TRBJ2-6; a stretch of 10 junction bases matches TRBD2. The CDR3 goes from the cysteine to the phenylalanine over 16 residues. The DNA shown is the 48-base CDR3, in frame from base 1. CDR1 and CDR2, looked up from the germline V gene, are SQVTM and ANQGSEA. V trim: 3 bases; J trim: 0 bases; unmatched bases: 2.